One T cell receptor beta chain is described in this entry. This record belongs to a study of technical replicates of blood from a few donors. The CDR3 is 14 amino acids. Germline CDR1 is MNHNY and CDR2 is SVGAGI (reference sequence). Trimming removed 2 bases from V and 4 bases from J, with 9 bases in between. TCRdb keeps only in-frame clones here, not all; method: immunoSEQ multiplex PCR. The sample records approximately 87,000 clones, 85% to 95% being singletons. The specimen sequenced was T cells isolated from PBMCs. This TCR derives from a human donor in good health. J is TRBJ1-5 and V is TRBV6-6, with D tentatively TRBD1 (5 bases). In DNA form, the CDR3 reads TGTGCCAGCAGTTACAGGGGAGGGAATCAGCCCCAGCATTTT. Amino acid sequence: CASSYRGGNQPQHF.